This TCR beta chain was identified in a study of shared clonotypes between healthy human individuals. Study-wide points: With four donors compared, 4% to 5% of naive CD4 clonotypes were shared.

Naive CD8 cells lacked CD45RO, underwent positive selection for CCR7 and left out terminally differentiated effector memory CD45RA+ cells. Every donor, a Caucasian adult, lived in Nashville, Tennessee. The CDR3 is 12 residues long. Germline CDR1 reads SEHNR; CDR2 reads FQNEAQ (reference sequence). Trimming cost V 2 bases and J 5 bases, with 7 bases left between them. This clone was found a few times. Its antigen is still unknown. The table came from immunoSEQ multiplex PCR; TCRdb's copy has only in-frame clones and leaves some out. The sample holds around 550,000 clones, 90% to 95% seen once. The chain couples TRBV7-9 to TRBJ2-7; D is unresolved. Sequenced material: naive CD8+ T cells sorted from blood. This clonotype was obtained from a woman aged 25-40 years in good health. The CDR3 loop is CASSLISHEQYF. The CDR3 DNA follows: TGTGCCAGCAGCTTAATATCGCACGAGCAGTACTTC.